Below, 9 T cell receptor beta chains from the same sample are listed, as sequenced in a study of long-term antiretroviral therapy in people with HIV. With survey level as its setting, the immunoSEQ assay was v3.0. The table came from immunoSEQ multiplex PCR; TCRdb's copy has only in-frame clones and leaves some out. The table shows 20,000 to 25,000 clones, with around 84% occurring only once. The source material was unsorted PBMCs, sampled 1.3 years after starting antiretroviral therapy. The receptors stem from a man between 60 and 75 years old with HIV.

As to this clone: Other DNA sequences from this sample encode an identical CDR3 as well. For the CDR3, the DNA is TGTGCCAGCAGCGTAGGGGTAGCAGGGTCCTACGAGCAGTACTTC. Amino acids: CASSVGVAGSYEQYF. The rearrangement links TRBV9 to TRBJ2-7; TRBD1 is a possible D gene (5 bases). The CDR3 covers 15 residues. From germline, CDR1 is SGDLS and CDR2 YYNGEE. With 0 bases removed from V and 1 base from J, the gap between germline ends came to 11 bases.

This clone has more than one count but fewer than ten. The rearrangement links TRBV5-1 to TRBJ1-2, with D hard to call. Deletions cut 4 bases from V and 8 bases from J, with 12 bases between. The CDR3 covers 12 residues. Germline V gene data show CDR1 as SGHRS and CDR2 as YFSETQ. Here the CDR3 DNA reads TGCGCCAGCAGCGCAGACCGCTGGGGCTACACCTTC. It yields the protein CASSADRWGYTF.

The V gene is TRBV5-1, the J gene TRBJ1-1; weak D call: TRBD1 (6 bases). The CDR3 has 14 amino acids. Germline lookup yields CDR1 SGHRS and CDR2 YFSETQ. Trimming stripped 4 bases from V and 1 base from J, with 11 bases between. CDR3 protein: CASSKDRQNTEAFF. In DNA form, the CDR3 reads TGCGCCAGCAGCAAAGACAGGCAGAACACTGAAGCTTTCTTT.

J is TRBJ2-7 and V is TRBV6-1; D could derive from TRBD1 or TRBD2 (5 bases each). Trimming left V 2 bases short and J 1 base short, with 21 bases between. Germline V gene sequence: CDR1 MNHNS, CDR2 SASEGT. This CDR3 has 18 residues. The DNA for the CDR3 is TGTGCCAGCAGTGAATGGGCAGGGAGTAGATTATGGTCCTACGAGCAGTACTTC. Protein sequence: CASSEWAGSRLWSYEQYF.

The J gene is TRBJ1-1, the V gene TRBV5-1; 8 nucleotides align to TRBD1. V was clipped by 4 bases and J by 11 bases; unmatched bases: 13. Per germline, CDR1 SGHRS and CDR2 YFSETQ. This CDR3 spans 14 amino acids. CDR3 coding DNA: TGCGCCAGCAGCGATAATGCAGGCAGGGGGCAGGCTTTCTTT. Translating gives CASSDNAGRGQAFF. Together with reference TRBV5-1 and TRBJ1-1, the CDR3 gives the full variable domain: KAGVTQTPRYLIKTRGQQVTLSCSPISGHRSVSWYQQTPGQGLQFLFEYFSETQRNKGNFPGRFSGRQFSNSRSEMNVSTLELGDSALYLCASSDNAGRGQAFFGQGTRLTVV.

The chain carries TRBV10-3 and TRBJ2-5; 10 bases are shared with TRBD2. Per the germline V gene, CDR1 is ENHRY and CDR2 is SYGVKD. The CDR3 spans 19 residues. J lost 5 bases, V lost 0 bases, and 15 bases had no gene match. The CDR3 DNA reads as TGTGCCATCAGTGAGTCAAAGGCTAGCGGGAGAGGAAATTACGAGACCCAGTACTTC. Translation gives CAISESKASGRGNYETQYF.

The CDR3 sequence is CASSLDLPYTDESNTGELFF. CDR3 nucleotides: TGTGCCAGCAGCTTAGATCTTCCCTATACGGACGAGTCGAACACCGGGGAGCTGTTTTTT. The J gene is TRBJ2-2, the V gene TRBV11-3; D is unresolved. V shed 0 bases and J shed 0 bases, with 20 bases lying between them. The CDR3 length is 20 residues. CDR1 SGHNT and CDR2 YENEEA come from the germline V gene.

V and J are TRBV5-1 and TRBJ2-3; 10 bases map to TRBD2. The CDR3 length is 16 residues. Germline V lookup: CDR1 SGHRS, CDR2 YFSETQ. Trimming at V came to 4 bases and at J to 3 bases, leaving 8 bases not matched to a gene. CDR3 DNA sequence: TGCGCCAGCAGCCCTGTGACTAGCGGGTTAACAGATACGCAGTATTTT. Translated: CASSPVTSGLTDTQYF.

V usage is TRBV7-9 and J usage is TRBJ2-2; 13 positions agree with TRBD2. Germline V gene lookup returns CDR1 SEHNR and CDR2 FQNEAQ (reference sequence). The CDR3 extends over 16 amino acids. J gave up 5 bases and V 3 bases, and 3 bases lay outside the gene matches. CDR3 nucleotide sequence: TGTGCCAGCAGCTTGCGACTAGCGGGAGGAACCGGGGAGCTGTTTTTT. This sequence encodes CASSLRLAGGTGELFF.